This T cell receptor (beta chain) was captured by sequencing in a study of T cell repertoires in cytomegalovirus infection. Study at large: In public TCR beta signatures, there were indications of both CMV infection and matching HLA type.

This clonotype was detected only a few times. The antigen remains unidentified. V lost 6 bases, J lost 3 bases, and 9 bases lay in between. The CDR3 length is 12 residues. Germline CDR1 and CDR2: SNHLY and FYNNEI. TCRdb re-derived calls from the reads in MiXCR, one entry per CDR3 protein. This table holds 250,000 to 300,000 distinct CDR3 sequences, roughly 10% found once. Study findings and constraints: HLA-C-restricted TCR beta clonotypes specific for CMV led the ex vivo response. Using cumulative public TCR beta family frequency, the authors identified those who carried CMV together with the relevant HLA.

The clonotype originates from a human donor in good health (CMV status not recorded). Some clones in this sample may be carry-over from other donors' samples. The genes are TRBV2 and TRBJ2-7; D is undetermined. The sequenced sample consisted of PBMCs. As DNA, the CDR3 is TGTGCCAGCAGCCGGCGGTACTACGAGCAGTACTTC. This codes for CASSRRYYEQYF. The variable domain in full, with the rest retrieved from reference TRBV2 and TRBJ2-7, is EPEVTQTPSHQVTQMGQEVILRCVPISNHLYFYWYRQILGQKVEFLVSFYNNEISEKSEIFDDQFSVERPDGSNFTLKIRSTKLEDSAMYFCASSRRYYEQYFGPGTRLTVT.